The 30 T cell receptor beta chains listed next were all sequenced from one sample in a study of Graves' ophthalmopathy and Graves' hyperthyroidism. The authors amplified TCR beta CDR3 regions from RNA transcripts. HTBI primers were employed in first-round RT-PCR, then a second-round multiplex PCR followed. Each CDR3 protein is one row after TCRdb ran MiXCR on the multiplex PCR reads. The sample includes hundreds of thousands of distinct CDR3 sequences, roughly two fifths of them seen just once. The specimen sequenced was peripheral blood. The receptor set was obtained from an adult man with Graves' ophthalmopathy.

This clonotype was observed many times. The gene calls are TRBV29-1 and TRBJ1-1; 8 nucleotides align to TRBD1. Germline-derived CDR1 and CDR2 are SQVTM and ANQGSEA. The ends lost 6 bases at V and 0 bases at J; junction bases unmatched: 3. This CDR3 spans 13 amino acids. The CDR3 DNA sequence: TGCAGCGTCGGGACAGGAGTGAACACTGAAGCTTTCTTT. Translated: CSVGTGVNTEAFF.

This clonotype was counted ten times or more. The CDR3 loop reads CASTGTDEKLFF. CDR3 coding DNA: TGTGCCAGCACCGGGACGGATGAAAAACTGTTTTTT. The chain links TRBV12-3 or TRBV12-4 to TRBJ1-4; TRBD1 might be the D (5 bases). V shed 7 bases and J shed 6 bases, with 9 bases lying between them. This CDR3 has 12 amino acids.

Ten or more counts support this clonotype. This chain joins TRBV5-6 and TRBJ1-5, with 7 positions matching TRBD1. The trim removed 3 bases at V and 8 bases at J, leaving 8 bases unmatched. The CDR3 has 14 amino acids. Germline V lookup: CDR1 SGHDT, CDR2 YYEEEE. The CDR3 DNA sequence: TGTGCCAGCAGCTGGGGGACAGTGCCCGAGCCCCAGCATTTT. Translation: CASSWGTVPEPQHF.

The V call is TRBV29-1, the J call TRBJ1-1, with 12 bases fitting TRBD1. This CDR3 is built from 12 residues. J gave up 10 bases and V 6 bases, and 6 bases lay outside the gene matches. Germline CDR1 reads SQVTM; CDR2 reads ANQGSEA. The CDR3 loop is CSVAGTGGVAFF. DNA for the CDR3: TGCAGCGTCGCCGGGACAGGGGGCGTAGCTTTCTTT.

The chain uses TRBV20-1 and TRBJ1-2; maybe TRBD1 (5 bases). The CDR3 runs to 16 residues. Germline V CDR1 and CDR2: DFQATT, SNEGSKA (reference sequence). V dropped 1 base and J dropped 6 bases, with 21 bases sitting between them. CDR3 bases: TGCAGTGCTAGAGTCTCTAGCGGGACCGCCCTTGATGGCTACACCTTC. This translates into CSARVSSGTALDGYTF.

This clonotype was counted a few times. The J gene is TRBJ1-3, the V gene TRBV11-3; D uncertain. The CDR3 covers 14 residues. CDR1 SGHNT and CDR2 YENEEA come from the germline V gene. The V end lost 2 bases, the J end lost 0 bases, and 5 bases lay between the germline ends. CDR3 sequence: CASSLFNSGNTIYF. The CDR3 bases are TGTGCCAGCAGCTTATTTAACTCTGGAAACACCATATATTTT. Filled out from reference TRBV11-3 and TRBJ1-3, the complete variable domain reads EAGVVQSPRYKIIEKKQPVAFWCNPISGHNTLYWYLQNLGQGPELLIRYENEEAVDDSQLPKDRFSAERLKGVDSTLKIQPAELGDSAVYLCASSLFNSGNTIYFGEGSWLTVV.

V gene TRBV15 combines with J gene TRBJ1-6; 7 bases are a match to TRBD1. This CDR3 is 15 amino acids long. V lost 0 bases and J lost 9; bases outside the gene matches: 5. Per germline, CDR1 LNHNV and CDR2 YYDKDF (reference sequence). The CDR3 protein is CATSRDTTGASPLHF. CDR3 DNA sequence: TGTGCCACCAGCAGAGACACAACAGGGGCTTCACCCCTCCACTTT.

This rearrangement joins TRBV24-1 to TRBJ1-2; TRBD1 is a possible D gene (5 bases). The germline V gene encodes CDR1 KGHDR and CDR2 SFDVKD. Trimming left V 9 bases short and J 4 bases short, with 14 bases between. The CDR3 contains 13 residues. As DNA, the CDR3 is TGTGCCACCCGGATCCTAAGGGGCTATGGCTACACCTTC. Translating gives CATRILRGYGYTF.

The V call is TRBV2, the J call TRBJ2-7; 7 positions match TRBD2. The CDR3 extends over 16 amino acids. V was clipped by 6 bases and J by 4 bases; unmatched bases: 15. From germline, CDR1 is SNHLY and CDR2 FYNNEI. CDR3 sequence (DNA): TGTGCCAGCAGAAGCGGGACTGGAGGAGGGTCATACGAGCAGTACTTC. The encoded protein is CASRSGTGGGSYEQYF.

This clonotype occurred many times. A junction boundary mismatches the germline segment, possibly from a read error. This CDR3 is CASGDWTAKYQETQYF. The CDR3 DNA is TGTGCCAGCGGAGATTGGACAGCAAAGTACCAAGAAACCCAGTACTTC. This chain uses TRBV25-1 with TRBJ2-5; D may be TRBD1 (6 bases). This CDR3 contains 16 residues. Germline values: CDR1 MGHDK, CDR2 SYGVNS.

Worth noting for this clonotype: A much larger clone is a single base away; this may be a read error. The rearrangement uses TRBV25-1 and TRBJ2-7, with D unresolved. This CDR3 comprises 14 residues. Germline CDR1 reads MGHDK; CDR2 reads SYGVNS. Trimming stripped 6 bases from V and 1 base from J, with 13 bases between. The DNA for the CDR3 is TGTGCCAGCAGCCGATCGGAGAGTTCCTACGAGCAGTACTTC. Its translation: CASSRSESSYEQYF.

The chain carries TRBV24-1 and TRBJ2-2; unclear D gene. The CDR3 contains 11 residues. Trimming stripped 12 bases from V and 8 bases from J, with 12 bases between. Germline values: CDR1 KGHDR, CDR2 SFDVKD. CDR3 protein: CAGSELGELFF. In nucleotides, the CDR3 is TGTGCCGGCAGTGAGTTAGGGGAGCTGTTTTTT.

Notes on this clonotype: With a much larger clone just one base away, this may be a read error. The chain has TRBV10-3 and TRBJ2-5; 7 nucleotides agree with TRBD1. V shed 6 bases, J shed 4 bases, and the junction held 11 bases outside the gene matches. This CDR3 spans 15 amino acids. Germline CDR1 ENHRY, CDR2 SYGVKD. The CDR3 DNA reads TGTGCCATCAGCCCTAGACAGGGTGGGAGAGAGACCCAGTACTTC. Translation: CAISPRQGGRETQYF.

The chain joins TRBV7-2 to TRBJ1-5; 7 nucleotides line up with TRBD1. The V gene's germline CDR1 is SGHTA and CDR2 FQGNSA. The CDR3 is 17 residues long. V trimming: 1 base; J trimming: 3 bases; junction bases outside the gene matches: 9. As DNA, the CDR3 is TGTGCCAGCAGCTTAGTAGCGGGGACAGCCCTCAATCAGCCCCAGCATTTT. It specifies CASSLVAGTALNQPQHF.

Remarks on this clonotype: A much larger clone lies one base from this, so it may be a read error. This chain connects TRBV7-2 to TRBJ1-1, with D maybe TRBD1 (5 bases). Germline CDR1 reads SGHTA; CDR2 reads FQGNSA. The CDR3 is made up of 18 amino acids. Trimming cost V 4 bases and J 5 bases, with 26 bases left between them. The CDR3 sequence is CASSSKGFTGSRGTEAFF. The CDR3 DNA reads TGTGCCAGCAGCTCCAAAGGGTTCACCGGGTCAAGGGGTACTGAAGCTTTCTTT.

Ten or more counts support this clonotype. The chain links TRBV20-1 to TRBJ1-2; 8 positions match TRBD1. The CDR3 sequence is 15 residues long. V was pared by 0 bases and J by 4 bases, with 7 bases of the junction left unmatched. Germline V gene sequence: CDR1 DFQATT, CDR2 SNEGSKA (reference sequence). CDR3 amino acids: CSARDPRTGGYGYTF. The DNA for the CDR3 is TGCAGTGCTAGAGATCCAAGAACAGGGGGCTATGGCTACACCTTC.

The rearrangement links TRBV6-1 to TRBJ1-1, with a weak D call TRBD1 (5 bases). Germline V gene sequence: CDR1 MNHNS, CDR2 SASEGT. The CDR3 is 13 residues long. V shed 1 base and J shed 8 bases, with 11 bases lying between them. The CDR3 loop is CASSEGRWGEAFF. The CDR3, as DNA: TGTGCCAGCAGTGAAGGCCGGTGGGGGGAAGCTTTCTTT.

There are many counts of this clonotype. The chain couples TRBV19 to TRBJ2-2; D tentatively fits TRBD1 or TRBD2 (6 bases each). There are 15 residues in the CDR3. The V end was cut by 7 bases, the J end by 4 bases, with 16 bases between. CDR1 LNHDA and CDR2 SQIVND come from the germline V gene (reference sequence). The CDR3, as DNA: TGTGCCAGTACCGAACAGGGAGGTATCACCGGGGAGCTGTTTTTT. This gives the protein CASTEQGGITGELFF.

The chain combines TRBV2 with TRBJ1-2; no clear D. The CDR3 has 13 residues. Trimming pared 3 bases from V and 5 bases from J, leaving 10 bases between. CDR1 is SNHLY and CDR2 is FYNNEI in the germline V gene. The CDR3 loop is CASSDGAQYGYTF. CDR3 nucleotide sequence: TGTGCCAGCAGTGACGGAGCGCAGTATGGCTACACCTTC. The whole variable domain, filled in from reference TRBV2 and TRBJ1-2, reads EPEVTQTPSHQVTQMGQEVILRCVPISNHLYFYWYRQILGQKVEFLVSFYNNEISEKSEIFDDQFSVERPDGSNFTLKIRSTKLEDSAMYFCASSDGAQYGYTFGSGTRLTVV.

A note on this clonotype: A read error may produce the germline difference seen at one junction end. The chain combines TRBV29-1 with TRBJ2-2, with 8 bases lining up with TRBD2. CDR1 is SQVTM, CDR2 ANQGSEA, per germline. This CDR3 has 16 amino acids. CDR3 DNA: TGCAGCGTTGATCCGGCCGGGAGGGATCTACACCGGGGAGCTGTTTTT. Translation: CSVDPAGRDLHRGAVF.

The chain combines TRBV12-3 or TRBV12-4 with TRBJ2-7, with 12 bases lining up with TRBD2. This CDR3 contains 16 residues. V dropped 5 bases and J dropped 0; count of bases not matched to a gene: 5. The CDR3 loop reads CASSRTSGILSYEQYF. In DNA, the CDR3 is TGTGCCAGCAGTCGGACTAGCGGGATCCTCTCCTACGAGCAGTACTTC.

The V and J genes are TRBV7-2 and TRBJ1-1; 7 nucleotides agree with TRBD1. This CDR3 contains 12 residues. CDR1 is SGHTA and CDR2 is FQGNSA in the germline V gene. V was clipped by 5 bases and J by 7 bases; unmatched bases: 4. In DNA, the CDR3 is TGTGCCAGCAGCCAAGGACAGGTTGAAGCTTTCTTT. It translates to CASSQGQVEAFF.

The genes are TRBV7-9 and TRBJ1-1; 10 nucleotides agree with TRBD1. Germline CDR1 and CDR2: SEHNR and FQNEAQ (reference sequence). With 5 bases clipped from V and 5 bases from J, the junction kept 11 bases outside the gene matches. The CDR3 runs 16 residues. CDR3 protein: CASSPTGQGRRTEAFF. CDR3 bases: TGTGCCAGCAGCCCGACGGGACAGGGGAGGAGGACTGAAGCTTTCTTT.

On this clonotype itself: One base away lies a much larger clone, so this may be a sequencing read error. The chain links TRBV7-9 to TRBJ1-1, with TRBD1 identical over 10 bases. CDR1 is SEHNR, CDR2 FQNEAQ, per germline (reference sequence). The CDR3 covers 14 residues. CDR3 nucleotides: TGTGCCAGCAGCCCGGGACAGGGGAGCACTGAAGCTCTCTTT. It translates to CASSPGQGSTEALF.

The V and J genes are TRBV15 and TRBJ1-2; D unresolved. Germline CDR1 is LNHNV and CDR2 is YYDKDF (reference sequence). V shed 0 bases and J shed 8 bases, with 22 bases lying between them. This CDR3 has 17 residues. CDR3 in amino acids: CATSRDASSMGYSGYTF. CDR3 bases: TGTGCCACCAGCAGAGATGCCAGTAGTATGGGCTATTCCGGCTACACCTTC.

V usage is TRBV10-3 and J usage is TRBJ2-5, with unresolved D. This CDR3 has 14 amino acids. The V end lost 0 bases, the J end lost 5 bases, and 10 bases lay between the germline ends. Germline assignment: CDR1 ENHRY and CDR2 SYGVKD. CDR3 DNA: TGTGCCATCAGTGAGTCGGGTTTTCGGGAGACCCAGTACTTC. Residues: CAISESGFRETQYF.

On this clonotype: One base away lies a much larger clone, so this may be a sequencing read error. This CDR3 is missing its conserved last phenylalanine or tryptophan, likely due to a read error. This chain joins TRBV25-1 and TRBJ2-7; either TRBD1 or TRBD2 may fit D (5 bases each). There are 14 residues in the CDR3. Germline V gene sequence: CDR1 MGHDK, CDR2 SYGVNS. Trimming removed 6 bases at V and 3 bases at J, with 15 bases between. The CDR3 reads CASSARDGYYEQYY. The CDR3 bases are TGTGCCAGCAGCGCCCGGGACGGATACTACGAGCAGTACTAC.

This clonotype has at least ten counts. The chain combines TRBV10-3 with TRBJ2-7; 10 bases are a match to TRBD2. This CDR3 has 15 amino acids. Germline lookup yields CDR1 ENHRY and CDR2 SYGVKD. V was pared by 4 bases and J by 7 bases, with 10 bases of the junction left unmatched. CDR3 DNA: TGTGCCATCAGTGCTCAGCGGGAGGGCCCCGGGGAGCAGTACTTC. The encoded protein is CAISAQREGPGEQYF.

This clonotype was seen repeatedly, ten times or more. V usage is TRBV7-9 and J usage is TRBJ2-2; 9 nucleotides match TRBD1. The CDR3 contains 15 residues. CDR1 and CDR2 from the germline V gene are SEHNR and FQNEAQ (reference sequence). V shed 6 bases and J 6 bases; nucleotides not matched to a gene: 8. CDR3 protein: CASRQRTGEAGELFF. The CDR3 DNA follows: TGTGCCAGCAGACAACGGACAGGGGAGGCCGGGGAGCTGTTTTTT.

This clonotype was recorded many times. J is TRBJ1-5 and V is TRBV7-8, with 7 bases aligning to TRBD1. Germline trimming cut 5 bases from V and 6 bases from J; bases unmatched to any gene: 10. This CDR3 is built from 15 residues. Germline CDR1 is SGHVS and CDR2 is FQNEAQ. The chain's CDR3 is CASSKGRGLGQPQHF. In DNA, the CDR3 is TGTGCCAGCAGCAAAGGGAGGGGGCTTGGTCAGCCCCAGCATTTT.